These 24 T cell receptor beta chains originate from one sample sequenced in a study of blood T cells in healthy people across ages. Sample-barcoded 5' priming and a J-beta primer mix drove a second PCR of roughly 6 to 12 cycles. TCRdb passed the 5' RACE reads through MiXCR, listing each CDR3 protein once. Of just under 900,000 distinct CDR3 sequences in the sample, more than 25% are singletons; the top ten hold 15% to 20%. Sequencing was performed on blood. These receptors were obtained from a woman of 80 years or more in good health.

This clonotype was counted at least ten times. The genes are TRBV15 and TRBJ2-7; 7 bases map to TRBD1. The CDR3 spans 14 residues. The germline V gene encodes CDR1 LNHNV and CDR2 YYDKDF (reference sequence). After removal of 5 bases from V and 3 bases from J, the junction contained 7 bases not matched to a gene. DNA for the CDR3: TGTGCCACCAGCCCGACAGGGCAACTCTACGAGCAGTACTTC. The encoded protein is CATSPTGQLYEQYF. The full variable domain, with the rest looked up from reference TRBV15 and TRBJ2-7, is DAMVIQNPRYQVTQFGKPVTLSCSQTLNHNVMYWYQQKSSQAPKLLFHYYDKDFNNEADTPDNFQSRRPNTSFCFLDIRSPGLGDTAMYLCATSPTGQLYEQYFGPGTRLTVT.

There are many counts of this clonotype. CDR3 in DNA: TGTGCCAGCAGCTCGGGAGGTTTGGGCTACGAGCAGTACTTC. It translates to CASSSGGLGYEQYF. V gene TRBV11-2 combines with J gene TRBJ2-7, with 7 bases identical to TRBD2. The CDR3 is 14 amino acids. Germline V gene data show CDR1 as SGHAT and CDR2 as FQNNGV. Losses at the gene ends were 4 bases for V and 3 bases for J; bases not matched to a gene: 6.

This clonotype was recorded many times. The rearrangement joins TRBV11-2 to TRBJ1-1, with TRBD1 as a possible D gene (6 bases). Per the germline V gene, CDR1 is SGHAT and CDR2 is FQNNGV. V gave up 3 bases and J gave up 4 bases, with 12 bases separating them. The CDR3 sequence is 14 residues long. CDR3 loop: CASSFGGLSTEAFF. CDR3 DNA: TGTGCCAGCAGCTTCGGGGGGCTTAGCACTGAAGCTTTCTTT. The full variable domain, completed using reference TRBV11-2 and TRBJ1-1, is EAGVAQSPRYKIIEKRQSVAFWCNPISGHATLYWYQQILGQGPKLLIQFQNNGVVDDSQLPKDRFSAERLKGVDSTLKIQPAKLEDSAVYLCASSFGGLSTEAFFGQGTRLTVV.

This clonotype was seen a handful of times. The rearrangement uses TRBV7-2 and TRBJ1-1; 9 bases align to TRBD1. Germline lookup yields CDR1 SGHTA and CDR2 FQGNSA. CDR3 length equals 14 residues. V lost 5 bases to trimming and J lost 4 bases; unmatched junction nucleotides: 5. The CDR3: CASSLQGAITEAFF. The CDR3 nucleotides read TGTGCCAGCAGCCTACAGGGGGCTATCACTGAAGCTTTCTTT.

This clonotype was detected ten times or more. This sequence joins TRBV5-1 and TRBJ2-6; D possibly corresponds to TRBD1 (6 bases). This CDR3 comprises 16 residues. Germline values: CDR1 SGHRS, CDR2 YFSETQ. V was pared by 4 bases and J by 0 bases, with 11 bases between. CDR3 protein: CASSPTGYSGANVLTF. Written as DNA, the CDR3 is TGCGCCAGCAGCCCGACAGGTTACTCTGGGGCCAACGTCCTGACTTTC.

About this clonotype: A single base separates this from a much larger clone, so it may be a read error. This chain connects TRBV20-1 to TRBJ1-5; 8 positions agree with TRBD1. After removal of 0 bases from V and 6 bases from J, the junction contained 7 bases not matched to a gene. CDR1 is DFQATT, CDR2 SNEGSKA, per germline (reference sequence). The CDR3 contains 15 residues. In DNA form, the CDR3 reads TGCAGTGCTAGAGACCGACAGGGGAGGGGTCAGCCCCAGCATTTT. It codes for CSARDRQGRGQPQHF.

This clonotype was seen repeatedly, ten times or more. CDR3 region: CASSPAGTDNNEQFF. The CDR3 DNA is TGTGCCAGCAGTCCAGCAGGGACGGACAACAATGAGCAGTTCTTC. V is TRBV7-2 and J is TRBJ2-1; tentatively, D is TRBD1 or TRBD2 (5 bases each). There are 15 residues in the CDR3. Deletions cut 6 bases from V and 5 bases from J, with 17 bases between. Germline V gives CDR1 SGHTA, CDR2 FQGNSA.

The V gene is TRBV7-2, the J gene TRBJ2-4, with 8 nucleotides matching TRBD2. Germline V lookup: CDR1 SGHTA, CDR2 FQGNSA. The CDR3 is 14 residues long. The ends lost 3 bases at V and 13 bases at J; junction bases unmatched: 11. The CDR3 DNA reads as TGTGCCAGCAGCTTGACTAGCGCGTACAATGAGCAGTACTTC. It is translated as CASSLTSAYNEQYF.

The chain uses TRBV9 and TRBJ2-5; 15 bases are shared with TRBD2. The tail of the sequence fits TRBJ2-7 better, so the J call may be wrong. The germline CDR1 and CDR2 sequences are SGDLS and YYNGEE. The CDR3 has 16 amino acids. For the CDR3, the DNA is TGTGCCAGCAGCGGGACTAGCGGGGGGGCCTGCCACGAGCAGTACTTC. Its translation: CASSGTSGGACHEQYF.

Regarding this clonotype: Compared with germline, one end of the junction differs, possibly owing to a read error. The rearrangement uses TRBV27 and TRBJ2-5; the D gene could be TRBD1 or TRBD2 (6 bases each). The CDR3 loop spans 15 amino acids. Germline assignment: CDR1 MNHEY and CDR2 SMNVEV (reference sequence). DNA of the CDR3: TGTGCCTGCAGTCCCCTGGTTGGGGGGCCGGAGACCCAGTACTTC. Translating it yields CACSPLVGGPETQYF.

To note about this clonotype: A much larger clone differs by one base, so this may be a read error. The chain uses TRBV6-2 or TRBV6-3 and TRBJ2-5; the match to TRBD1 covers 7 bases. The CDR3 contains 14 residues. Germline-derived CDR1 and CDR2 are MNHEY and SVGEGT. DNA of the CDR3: TGTGCCTGCAGACTCAACAGGGGTCAAGAGACCCAGTACTTC. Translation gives CACRLNRGQETQYF.

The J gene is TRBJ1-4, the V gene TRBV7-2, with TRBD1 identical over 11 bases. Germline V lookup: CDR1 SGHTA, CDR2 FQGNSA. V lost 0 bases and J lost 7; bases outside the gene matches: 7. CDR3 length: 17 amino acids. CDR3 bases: TGTGCCAGCAGCTTAGCGGGACAGGGGGTGATGGGTGAAAAACTGTTTTTT. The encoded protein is CASSLAGQGVMGEKLFF.

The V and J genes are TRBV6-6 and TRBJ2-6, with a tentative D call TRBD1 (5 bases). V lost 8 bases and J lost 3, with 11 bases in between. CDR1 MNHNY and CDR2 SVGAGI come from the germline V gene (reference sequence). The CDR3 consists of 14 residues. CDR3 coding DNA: TGTGCCAGCCTCGCCCAGGGTGGGGCCAACGTCCTGACTTTC. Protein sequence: CASLAQGGANVLTF.

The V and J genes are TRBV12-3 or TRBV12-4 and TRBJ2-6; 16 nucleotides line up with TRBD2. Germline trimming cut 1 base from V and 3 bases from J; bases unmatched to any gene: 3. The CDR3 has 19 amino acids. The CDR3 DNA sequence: TGTGCCAGCAGTTTAGTAGGGACTAGCGGGAGGGGTGGGGCCAACGTCCTGACTTTC. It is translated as CASSLVGTSGRGGANVLTF.

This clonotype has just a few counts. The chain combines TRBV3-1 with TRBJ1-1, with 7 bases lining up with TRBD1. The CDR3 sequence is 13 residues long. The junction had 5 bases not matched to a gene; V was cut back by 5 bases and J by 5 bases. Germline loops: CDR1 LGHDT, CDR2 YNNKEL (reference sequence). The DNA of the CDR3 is TGTGCCAGCAGCATTACAGGGGATACTGAAGCTTTCTTT. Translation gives CASSITGDTEAFF.

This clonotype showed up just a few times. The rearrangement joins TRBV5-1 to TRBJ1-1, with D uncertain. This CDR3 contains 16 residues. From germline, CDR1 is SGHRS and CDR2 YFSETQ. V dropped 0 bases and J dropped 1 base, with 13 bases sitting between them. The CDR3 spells CASSLVVGFKNTEAFF. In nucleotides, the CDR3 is TGCGCCAGCAGCTTGGTTGTAGGGTTTAAGAACACTGAAGCTTTCTTT.

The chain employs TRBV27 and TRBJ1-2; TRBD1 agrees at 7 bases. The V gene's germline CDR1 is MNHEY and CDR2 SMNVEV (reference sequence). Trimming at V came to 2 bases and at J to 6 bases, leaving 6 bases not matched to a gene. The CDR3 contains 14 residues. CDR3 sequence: CASSLQGVLDGYTF. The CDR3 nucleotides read TGTGCCAGCAGTTTACAGGGGGTTCTTGATGGCTACACCTTC.

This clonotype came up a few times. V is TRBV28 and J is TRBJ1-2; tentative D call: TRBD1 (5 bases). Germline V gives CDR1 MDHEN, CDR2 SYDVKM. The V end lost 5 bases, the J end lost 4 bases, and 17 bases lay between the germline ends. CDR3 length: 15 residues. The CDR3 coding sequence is TGTGCCAGCAGTCCTCATTGGGGACTCACCTATGGCTACACCTTC. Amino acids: CASSPHWGLTYGYTF.

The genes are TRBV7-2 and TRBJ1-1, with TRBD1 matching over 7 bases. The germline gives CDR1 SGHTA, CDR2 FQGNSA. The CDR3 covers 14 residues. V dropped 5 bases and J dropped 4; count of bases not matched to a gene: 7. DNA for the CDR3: TGTGCCAGCAGCAATCGACAGGGCAGCACTGAAGCTTTCTTT. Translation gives CASSNRQGSTEAFF.

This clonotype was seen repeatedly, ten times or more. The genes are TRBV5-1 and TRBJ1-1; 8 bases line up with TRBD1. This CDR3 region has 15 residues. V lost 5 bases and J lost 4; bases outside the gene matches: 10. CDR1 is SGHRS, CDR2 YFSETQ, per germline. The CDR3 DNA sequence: TGCGCCAGCAGAGCCGGGACAGGAGATCGCACTGAAGCTTTCTTT. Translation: CASRAGTGDRTEAFF.

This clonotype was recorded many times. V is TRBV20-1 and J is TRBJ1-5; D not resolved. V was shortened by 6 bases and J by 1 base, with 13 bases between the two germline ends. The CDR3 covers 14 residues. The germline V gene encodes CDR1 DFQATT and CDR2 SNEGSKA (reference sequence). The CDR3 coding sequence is TGCAGTGCCATACCGGGTCAAAGCAATCAGCCCCAGCATTTT. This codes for CSAIPGQSNQPQHF.

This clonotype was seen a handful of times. The CDR3 spells CASSQMRNQPQHF. CDR3 bases: TGTGCCAGCAGCCAAATGAGGAATCAGCCCCAGCATTTT. The gene calls are TRBV3-1 and TRBJ1-5; no clear D gene. Germline V gives CDR1 LGHDT, CDR2 YNNKEL (reference sequence). The CDR3 contains 13 residues. Trimming removed 2 bases from V and 4 bases from J, with 6 bases in between.

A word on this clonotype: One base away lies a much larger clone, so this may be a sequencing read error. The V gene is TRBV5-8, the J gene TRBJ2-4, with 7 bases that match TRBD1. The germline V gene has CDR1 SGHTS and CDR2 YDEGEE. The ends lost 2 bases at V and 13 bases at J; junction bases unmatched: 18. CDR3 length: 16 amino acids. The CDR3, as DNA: TGTGCCAGCAGCTTAATGATAGGGACAGTGATCTACGGGCAGTACTTC. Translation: CASSLMIGTVIYGQYF.

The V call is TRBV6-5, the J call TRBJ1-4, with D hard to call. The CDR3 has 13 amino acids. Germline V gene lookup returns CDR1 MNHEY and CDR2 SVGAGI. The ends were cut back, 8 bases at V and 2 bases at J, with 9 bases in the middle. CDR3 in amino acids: CASRGNTNEKLFF. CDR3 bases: TGTGCCAGCCGCGGGAACACTAATGAAAAACTGTTTTTT.